The 25 T cell receptor beta chains below come from one sample, sequenced in a study of PD-L1 blockade in urothelial cancer. The data were produced by immunoSEQ multiplex PCR, yet TCRdb's version contains in-frame clones alone and is incomplete. The table records some 65,000 clones, around 86% of them present only once. Time point specified: pretreatment peripheral blood. The material sequenced was PBMCs, taken around atezolizumab (anti-PD-L1) treatment. The source of these receptors is a man in his 70s with urothelial cancer.

This chain connects TRBV14 to TRBJ2-3, with TRBD2 matching over 7 bases. V lost 4 bases, J lost 6 bases, and 7 bases stayed unmatched. Germline CDR1 and CDR2: SGHDN and FVKESK. This CDR3 comprises 14 residues. The CDR3 region is CASSPSTSSDTQYF. CDR3 bases: TGTGCCAGCAGCCCCTCGACTAGCTCCGATACGCAGTATTTT. Supplemented by reference TRBV14 and TRBJ2-3, the full variable domain reads EAGVTQFPSHSVIEKGQTVTLRCDPISGHDNLYWYRRVMGKEIKFLLHFVKESKQDESGMPNNRFLAERTGGTYSTLKVQPAELEDSGVYFCASSPSTSSDTQYFGPGTRLTVL.

About this clone itself: An end of the junction differs from the germline gene, which may be a read error. V gene TRBV7-7 combines with J gene TRBJ2-2; 9 nucleotides align to TRBD1. The CDR3 contains 15 residues. Germline V gene lookup returns CDR1 SSHAT and CDR2 FNYEAQ (reference sequence). This CDR3 reads CASSLGQGKTGELFF. Here the CDR3 DNA reads TGTGCTAGCAGCTTAGGACAGGGGAAAACCGGGGAGCTGTTTTTT.

The V and J genes are TRBV29-1 and TRBJ1-1; D perhaps matches TRBD1 (5 bases). Germline assignment: CDR1 SQVTM and CDR2 ANQGSEA. Trimming took 7 bases from V and 0 from J, leaving 12 bases between them. The CDR3 length is 13 residues. The CDR3 region is CSAGPGLNTEAFF. The CDR3 coding sequence is TGCAGCGCCGGCCCAGGGCTGAACACTGAAGCTTTCTTT.

This clone was recorded a few times. This chain uses TRBV30 with TRBJ2-4; maybe TRBD1 (6 bases). The germline gives CDR1 GTSNPN, CDR2 SVGIG (reference sequence). Trimming left V 5 bases short and J 6 bases short, with 8 bases between. The CDR3 runs 11 residues. CDR3 region: CAWEDRNIQYF. For the CDR3, the DNA is TGTGCCTGGGAGGACAGAAACATTCAGTACTTC.

This chain links TRBV9 with TRBJ2-7, with D tentatively TRBD2 (5 bases). Germline V gene lookup returns CDR1 SGDLS and CDR2 YYNGEE. The CDR3 runs to 14 residues. V was clipped by 3 bases and J by 3 bases, with 13 bases between them. CDR3: CASSAGLGVYEQYF. CDR3 DNA sequence: TGTGCCAGCAGCGCGGGCCTCGGGGTCTACGAGCAGTACTTC.

This clone occurred once. This CDR3 reads CAWSDGLAGDTQYF. CDR3 nucleotides: TGTGCCTGGAGTGATGGACTAGCGGGAGATACGCAGTATTTT. The chain links TRBV30 to TRBJ2-3; TRBD2 aligns across 11 bases. This CDR3 contains 14 residues. Germline V CDR1 and CDR2: GTSNPN, SVGIG (reference sequence). Trimming removed 1 base from V and 5 bases from J; junction bases left unmatched: 2.

The chain combines TRBV29-1 with TRBJ2-3, with D possibly matching TRBD2 (5 bases). Per the germline V gene, CDR1 is SQVTM and CDR2 is ANQGSEA. V lost 2 bases, J lost 1 base, and 7 bases lay in between. The CDR3 runs 13 residues. CDR3 bases: TGCAGCGTTGAACTACTAGGCACAGATACGCAGTATTTT. It is translated as CSVELLGTDTQYF.

The chain uses TRBV10-3 and TRBJ2-7; perhaps TRBD2 as D (5 bases). The CDR3 loop spans 15 amino acids. Germline CDR1 is ENHRY and CDR2 is SYGVKD. V lost 0 bases and J lost 5, with 14 bases in between. CDR3 sequence: CAISESSQEGNEQYF. CDR3 nucleotides: TGTGCCATCAGTGAGTCGAGCCAAGAGGGCAACGAGCAGTACTTC.

This rearrangement joins TRBV6-5 to TRBJ1-1; D unresolved. This CDR3 has 13 amino acids. Germline assignment: CDR1 MNHEY and CDR2 SVGAGI. V was pared by 4 bases and J by 1 base, with 7 bases between. The CDR3 is CASSSLQNTEAFF. In DNA, the CDR3 is TGTGCCAGCAGTTCCTTACAGAACACTGAAGCTTTCTTT.

The V gene is TRBV4-2, the J gene TRBJ1-5; TRBD1 matches at 7 bases. V was pared by 0 bases and J by 0 bases, with 5 bases of the junction left unmatched. The CDR3 loop spans 17 amino acids. The germline gives CDR1 LGHNA, CDR2 YNFKEQ. CDR3 nucleotides: TGTGCCAGCAGCCAAGATCTGACAGGGTATAGCAATCAGCCCCAGCATTTT. Encoded protein: CASSQDLTGYSNQPQHF.

This chain links TRBV19 with TRBJ2-7, with TRBD1 matching 9 bases. The V gene's germline CDR1 is LNHDA and CDR2 SQIVND (reference sequence). This CDR3 contains 14 residues. J was trimmed by 6 bases and V by 6 bases; bases with no gene match: 9. The CDR3 spells CASSQQGAIPEQYF. The CDR3 bases are TGTGCCAGTAGCCAACAGGGGGCAATTCCCGAGCAGTACTTC.

The chain uses TRBV5-6 and TRBJ2-3; 7 bases fit TRBD1. The J segment lost 6 bases and the V segment lost 2 bases, leaving 3 bases of the junction unmatched. The germline V gene encodes CDR1 SGHDT and CDR2 YYEEEE. This CDR3 region has 13 residues. The CDR3 DNA is TGTGCCAGCAGCTTAACAGGGGCGGATACGCAGTATTTT. It yields the protein CASSLTGADTQYF.

This sequence joins TRBV28 and TRBJ1-5; unclear D gene. The V and J ends lost 8 bases and 0 bases respectively, with 5 bases between them. This CDR3 is built from 12 residues. Germline CDR1 MDHEN, CDR2 SYDVKM. CDR3 DNA sequence: TGTGCCAGCCTTAATAGCAATCAGCCCCAGCATTTT. Its protein product is CASLNSNQPQHF.

This clone occurred many times. The V call is TRBV7-2, the J call TRBJ2-5, with D possibly matching TRBD2 (6 bases). The CDR3 has 14 residues. Trimming took off 4 bases at V and 1 base at J, with 10 bases between the two ends. Germline CDR1 reads SGHTA; CDR2 reads FQGNSA. The chain's CDR3 is CASSSIAAQETQYF. The CDR3 region has the DNA TGTGCCAGCAGCTCAATAGCGGCCCAAGAGACCCAGTACTTC.

The rearrangement uses TRBV6-6 and TRBJ2-7; a weak D match, TRBD1 (6 bases). The V gene lost 10 bases and the J gene lost 3 bases, with 19 bases spanning the gap. The CDR3 loop spans 14 amino acids. Germline V gene lookup returns CDR1 MNHNY and CDR2 SVGAGI (reference sequence). The CDR3 DNA is TGTGCCACCCAGGACAGAGCCTTTCTCTACGAGCAGTACTTC. Amino acid sequence: CATQDRAFLYEQYF.

The chain links TRBV4-1 to TRBJ2-1; weak D call: TRBD2 (6 bases). The germline V gene encodes CDR1 MGHRA and CDR2 YSYEKL. The CDR3 runs to 16 residues. With 5 bases removed from V and 4 bases from J, the gap between germline ends came to 18 bases. The CDR3 DNA sequence: TGCGCCAGCAGCAATCCAACTAGCTACTATTACAATGAGCAGTTCTTC. Protein product: CASSNPTSYYYNEQFF.

The V gene is TRBV28, the J gene TRBJ1-2, with D unclear. There are 12 residues in the CDR3. The V end was cut by 8 bases, the J end by 3 bases, with 10 bases between. The germline CDR1 and CDR2 sequences are MDHEN and SYDVKM. CDR3 protein: CASGVEDYGYTF. CDR3 sequence (DNA): TGTGCCAGCGGTGTGGAGGACTATGGCTACACCTTC.

The J gene is TRBJ1-1, the V gene TRBV30, with D perhaps TRBD1 (5 bases). Between the trimmed V and J ends, which lost 5 bases and 4 bases, there was a span of 17 bases. Germline CDR1 and CDR2: GTSNPN and SVGIG (reference sequence). The CDR3 length is 14 residues. As DNA, the CDR3 is TGTGCCTGGCTTCGACCTCCCGGGGGCACTGAAGCTTTCTTT. Its translation: CAWLRPPGGTEAFF.

Regarding this clone: Other nucleotide sequences in the sample specify the same CDR3. The rearrangement uses TRBV28 and TRBJ1-4; 12 bases line up with TRBD1. CDR1 is MDHEN and CDR2 is SYDVKM in the germline V gene. This CDR3 has 15 amino acids. With 2 bases clipped from V and 5 bases from J, the junction kept 0 bases outside the gene matches. CDR3: CASSLGTGGNEKLFF. DNA of the CDR3: TGTGCCAGCAGTTTAGGGACAGGGGGCAATGAAAAACTGTTTTTT.

This clone was detected only once. This rearrangement joins TRBV30 to TRBJ1-5; 10 bases map to TRBD1. J was trimmed by 9 bases and V by 0 bases; bases with no gene match: 5. The CDR3 sequence is 14 residues long. Germline lookup yields CDR1 GTSNPN and CDR2 SVGIG (reference sequence). CDR3 protein: CAWSVDRGPGPQHF. For the CDR3, the DNA is TGTGCCTGGAGTGTAGACAGGGGGCCGGGGCCCCAGCATTTT.

The chain links TRBV6-1 to TRBJ1-5, with unresolved D. CDR3 size: 13 residues. The germline V gene encodes CDR1 MNHNS and CDR2 SASEGT. V was cut by 7 bases and J by 4 bases, with 11 bases left in between. CDR3 sequence: CASNPQLNQPQHF. The DNA for the CDR3 is TGTGCCAGCAATCCACAGCTTAATCAGCCCCAGCATTTT.

This clone came up a few times. The chain links TRBV5-1 to TRBJ2-1; 8 nucleotides line up with TRBD1. Trimming at V came to 4 bases and at J to 8 bases, leaving 14 bases not matched to a gene. The CDR3 loop spans 16 amino acids. CDR1 SGHRS and CDR2 YFSETQ come from the germline V gene. The CDR3 here is CASSPTGQGVWDEQFF. CDR3 nucleotides: TGCGCCAGCAGCCCCACTGGACAGGGAGTTTGGGATGAGCAGTTCTTC. Full variable domain (rest looked up from reference TRBV5-1 and TRBJ2-1): KAGVTQTPRYLIKTRGQQVTLSCSPISGHRSVSWYQQTPGQGLQFLFEYFSETQRNKGNFPGRFSGRQFSNSRSEMNVSTLELGDSALYLCASSPTGQGVWDEQFFGPGTRLTVL.

V and J are TRBV19 and TRBJ2-3; TRBD1 matches at 7 bases. Germline V gene sequence: CDR1 LNHDA, CDR2 SQIVND (reference sequence). The CDR3 runs 17 residues. With 7 bases clipped from V and 10 bases from J, the junction kept 23 bases outside the gene matches. In DNA, the CDR3 is TGTGCCAGTACACAGAGGTCGAACAGGGGCTCAGCCAGTGCGCAGTATTTT. Protein product: CASTQRSNRGSASAQYF.

As DNA, the CDR3 is TGTGCCAGCAGCCAAGAGCAGGGGGCCCAAGAGGACTATGGCTACACCTTC. Protein sequence: CASSQEQGAQEDYGYTF. The chain combines TRBV7-2 with TRBJ1-2; TRBD1 matches at 8 bases. Germline CDR1 reads SGHTA; CDR2 reads FQGNSA. This CDR3 has 17 amino acids. Unmatched junction bases numbered 14, after V lost 5 bases and J lost 3 bases.

The V call is TRBV5-6, the J call TRBJ1-3; tentatively, D is TRBD1 (5 bases). Germline loops: CDR1 SGHDT, CDR2 YYEEEE. There are 13 residues in the CDR3. V was clipped by 1 base and J by 7 bases, with 9 bases between them. This CDR3 reads CASSLPGGNTIYF. The CDR3, as DNA: TGTGCCAGCAGCTTGCCGGGGGGTAACACCATATATTTT.